This TCR beta chain was captured in a study of lymphopenia after photon versus proton radiotherapy. General study points: Photon-treated patients lost naive T cells and TCR diversity; proton-treated stayed stable. After lymphocyte nadir, photon-treated repertoires showed oligoclonal expansion, especially CD8+ Temra.

The data were produced by immunoSEQ multiplex PCR, yet TCRdb's version contains in-frame clones alone and is incomplete. This repertoire shows about 70,000 clones, 85% to 95% found once; its top ten account for around 2.2%. Looked up from germline, CDR1 is MNHNS and CDR2 is SASEGT. The V end lost 0 bases, the J end lost 0 bases, and 11 bases lay between the germline ends. The CDR3 runs to 16 residues. Remarks on this clone: As yet, its antigen is unknown.

Sequences were derived from peripheral blood, sampled from a patient treated with photon-based radiotherapy. The gene calls are TRBV6-1 and TRBJ1-1; D uncertain. The clonotype was recovered from a woman between 35 and 50 years old with cholangiocarcinoma. For the CDR3, the DNA is TGTGCCAGCAGTGAAGCGCTTAAGCGGGTGAACACTGAAGCTTTCTTT. Encoded protein: CASSEALKRVNTEAFF.